This T cell receptor beta chain was identified in a study of CD8 T cells in Susac syndrome. This CDR3 has 13 residues. The germline gives CDR1 SGDLS, CDR2 YYNGEE. V was shortened by 0 bases and J by 2 bases, with 5 bases between the two germline ends. RNA was extracted with the RNeasy kit, and a quantity of roughly 0.45 to 1 ug was reverse transcribed using random hexamers. TCRdb fed the immunoSEQ multiplex PCR reads into MiXCR, producing one record per CDR3 protein. The table has 150,000 to 200,000 distinct CDR3 sequences, 91% seen once. The chain recombines TRBV9 with TRBJ2-5; tentatively, D is TRBD1 (5 bases). Sequenced material: CD4+ T cells from PBMCs. The origin of this receptor is a human donor with Susac syndrome. CDR3 sequence: CASSVGQQETQYF. Here the CDR3 DNA reads TGTGCCAGCAGCGTAGGACAGCAAGAGACCCAGTACTTC.